Presented here are 2 T cell receptor beta chains from one specimen sequenced in a study of blood T cell repertoires in COVID-19. Produced via immunoSEQ multiplex PCR; TCRdb's table is partial and in-frame only. The data show under 100,000 clones, around nine tenths seen once. Sequenced: peripheral blood. The source of these receptors is a man between 60 and 75 years old with COVID-19, enrolled during active disease.

J is TRBJ1-4 and V is TRBV19, with 7 nucleotides matching TRBD1. The CDR3 contains 15 residues. Trimming at V came to 4 bases and at J to 7 bases, leaving 9 bases not matched to a gene. CDR1 is LNHDA and CDR2 is SQIVND in the germline V gene (reference sequence). The CDR3 sequence: CASSTSGTVAEKLFF. The DNA of the CDR3 is TGTGCCAGTAGTACTTCCGGGACAGTCGCTGAAAAACTGTTTTTT.

The chain couples TRBV19 to TRBJ1-2; a weak D match, TRBD1 (6 bases). The CDR3 sequence is 12 residues long. The germline V gene has CDR1 LNHDA and CDR2 SQIVND (reference sequence). The V end lost 2 bases, the J end lost 8 bases, and 9 bases lay between the germline ends. The CDR3 loop reads CASSIYRAGYTF. The CDR3 DNA follows: TGTGCCAGTAGTATATACAGGGCGGGCTACACCTTC.